This T cell receptor (beta chain) was recovered during a study of shared clonotypes between healthy human individuals (dated by TCRdb to 2020 to 2022). In the study overall: A few men and two women, aged 18 to 49 years, made up the cohort. Per donor, three plates each were used for CD4 naive and CD4 memory, two for CD8 naive, and one for CD8 memory. To estimate repertoire size and how much clonotype sharing occurs between individuals, the study deeply sequenced the blood TCR repertoires of five or six healthy adults. To increase sequencing depth and limit assay-specific biases, TCR repertoire library preparation and sequencing were carried out by different laboratories using diverse techniques. Leukapheresis yielded between about 0.85 and 10 billion PBMCs per donor. Paper-wide results and their limitations: Even with the large sequencing depth, rarefaction of the sorted-subset datasets indicated that sequencing was incomplete. Naive subsets generally had larger estimated clonotype richness than memory subsets. Based on pairwise subsampling, the degree of clonotype sharing among donors was expected to be affected by sequencing depth. Across a handful of donors, roughly 5% of naive CD4, more than 3% of naive CD8, approximately 2.5% of memory CD4, and approximately 0.4% of memory CD8 clonotypes were shared. Sampling was restricted to blood, and TCR repertoires in tissues likely differ from the TCR repertoires found in blood. Higher generation probabilities were observed for clonotypes shared by all four sorted-subset donors than for non-shared clonotypes. Because the study included only a small number of donors, the genetic and exposure-history diversity represented was limited.

The donors were healthy, HIV-negative adults who had no recently reported acute infections or vaccinations. Every donor was a Caucasian adult residing in Nashville, Tennessee, USA. CD4+ T cells were enriched by magnetic negative selection; naive cells were then positively selected on CD45RA, and the negative fraction formed the memory subset. Blood was collected by leukapheresis, and PBMCs were isolated by Ficoll-Histopaque density gradient centrifugation and then cryopreserved in liquid nitrogen vapor phase. Purity and quantity of every magnetically sorted T cell population were checked by analytical flow cytometry. Genomic DNA was isolated from each sorted fraction and quantified by UV absorbance on a Nanodrop 2000c. Using the deep immunoSEQ assay, multiplex PCR amplified TCR CDR3 regions from genomic DNA. Extracted genomic DNA from each cell subset was spread evenly across all wells of several immunoSEQ 96-well plates, with each plate serving as a replicate. For sorted subsets, 150 to 250 ng of genomic DNA, equivalent to 25,000 to 35,000 T cell genomes, went into each replicate PCR. Purified libraries were quantified with a Qubit 3.0 fluorometer, sized on a Bioanalyzer 2100, and re-quantified with the KAPA Library Quantification kit. Each immunoSEQ 96-well plate was sequenced on its own single-read 150-cycle Illumina NextSeq 550 flow cell. In the paper's pipeline: Because the immunoSEQ output included only junctional sequences and no quality scores, the filtering could not be the same as the filtering used for full-length reads. Sequences were annotated with PyIR, a Python wrapper for IgBLAST v1.9, and V/J genes and CDR3 were assigned using IMGT germline references. Reads were filtered out if the reads had weak V/J assignments (E-value above 1e-6), no CDR3, stop codons, out-of-frame junctions, or ambiguous translated residues. A V3J clonotype was defined by an identical inferred V gene, J gene, and CDR3 amino acid sequence. To compute the percentage overlap between repertoires, the number of shared unique clonotypes was divided by the size of the smaller repertoire. Repertoire richness was assessed with RTK rarefaction, the Chao1 estimator, and Recon v2.1 estimates of unobserved clonotypes. Generation probabilities were computed with OLGA for all TCRbeta clonotypes obtained by the gDNA method from several donors. TCRdb holds this immuneACCESS table with in-frame rearrangements only. Some clones are missing; in checked studies, unresolved V genes explain under half, and the rest has no known cause. That table gives V, J and clone size, and the DNA gave D and trimming. The table for this sample lists about 1 million clones; about 77% of them were counted only once. Approximately 1.5% of the sample comes from the top ten.

From its cysteine to its phenylalanine, the CDR3 spans 14 amino acids. Here the CDR3 DNA is all that survives: 42 bases in frame from base 1. From a lookup of the germline V gene, CDR1 and CDR2 are WSHSY and SAAADI. Trimming costs V 3 bases and J 8 bases, and their ends lie 16 bases apart. In the case of this clone: What this receptor recognizes is not known. No base quality information exists; no much larger clone differs at one position.

The receptor was derived from a man younger than 35 in good health. Here the chain combines TRBV10-2 and TRBJ1-2; the D gene is not confidently resolved. Input material: memory CD4+ T cells sorted from blood. The cell subset or site label corresponds to: CD45RA-negative fraction. The CDR3 in this case is CASSEGRPTSGYTF. The DNA sequence is given as TGCGCCAGCAGTGAAGGCAGACCAACCTCGGGCTACACCTTC.